The rows below give T cell receptor beta chains drawn from one sample of a study of identical twins. TCRdb reprocessed the 5' RACE reads via MiXCR and lists one record per CDR3 protein. The repertoire holds 1.5 million to 2 million distinct CDR3 sequences, with about 32% as singletons. What was sequenced was cord blood. The receptors originated from a newborn girl in good health. Both conserved end residues are part of each CDR3. The D gene is left open where the match is weak. Size tells how often a clone was seen (once, few, many) or the class of an expanded clone, and some rows leave it out.

DNA: TGCAGTGCGAGCCAGGGAGGAGGATATTACGAGCAGTACTTC
CDR3: CSASQGGGYYEQYF
J: TRBJ2-7
size: few
D: -
V: TRBV20-1

DNA: TGCGCCAGCAGCGTCTACCGGGACCTCACAGATACGCAGTATTTT
CDR3: CASSVYRDLTDTQYF
J: TRBJ2-3
size: -
D: -
V: TRBV5-1

DNA: TGTGCCAGCAGTTACCGAGGGGCAGCGAACTATGGCTACACCTTC
CDR3: CASSYRGAANYGYTF
J: TRBJ1-2
size: -
D: -
V: TRBV6-5

DNA: TGCAGCGTTGTTGTCCAACGGGACAACCATGACTACACCTTC
CDR3: CSVVVQRDNHDYTF
J: TRBJ1-2
size: -
D: -
V: TRBV29-1

DNA: TGTGCCAGCTCCTTAGGGTGGGGAGCTTTCTTT
CDR3: CASSLGWGAFF
J: TRBJ1-1
size: few
D: -
V: TRBV12-3/TRBV12-4

DNA: TGTGCCAGCAGTTCGGGACTAGCGGGAGAGTACTCCTACAATGAGCAGTTCTTC
CDR3: CASSSGLAGEYSYNEQFF
J: TRBJ2-1
size: few
D: TRBD2
V: TRBV28

DNA: TGTGCCAGCAGCGCCAGGGTAGGGGGTGGCTACACCTTC
CDR3: CASSARVGGGYTF
J: TRBJ1-2
size: few
D: -
V: TRBV25-1

DNA: TGTGCCAGCAGCCAAGTCGTACCTGGGTCCGGCTCCTACAATGAGCAGTTCTTC
CDR3: CASSQVVPGSGSYNEQFF
J: TRBJ2-1
size: once
D: -
V: TRBV4-2

DNA: TGTGCTAGTGCTTTGAGGGTCGCCGATACGCAGTATTTT
CDR3: CASALRVADTQYF
J: TRBJ2-3
size: few
D: -
V: TRBV12-5

DNA: TGTGCCAGCTCGGCGGGATGGGCAGATACGCAGTATTTT
CDR3: CASSAGWADTQYF
J: TRBJ2-3
size: few
D: -
V: TRBV12-3/TRBV12-4

DNA: TGTGCCAGCAGCTTAGTCGGTCGGTGGGGGGCCCCGAACACTGAAGCTTTCTTT
CDR3: CASSLVGRWGAPNTEAFF
J: TRBJ1-1
size: -
D: -
V: TRBV11-2

DNA: TGTGCCAGCAGCTTATTTGAGCTCTCACTCTCTGGGGCCAACGTCCTGACTTTC
CDR3: CASSLFELSLSGANVLTF
J: TRBJ2-6
size: few
D: -
V: TRBV11-2

DNA: TGTGCCAGCAGACGGACTATCCAATCCTACAATGAGCAGTTCTTC
CDR3: CASRRTIQSYNEQFF
J: TRBJ2-1
size: -
D: -
V: TRBV2

DNA: TGTGCCAGCAAGACTACGGGGGGGCAGGGATATGGCTACACCTTC
CDR3: CASKTTGGQGYGYTF
J: TRBJ1-2
size: few
D: -
V: TRBV6-5

DNA: TGTGCCACCTACAGGGTTAGAAACATTCAGTACTTC
CDR3: CATYRVRNIQYF
J: TRBJ2-4
size: -
D: -
V: TRBV11-2

DNA: TGTGCCAGCAGCCGCTTCGGTCTTGAAGCTTTCTTT
CDR3: CASSRFGLEAFF
J: TRBJ1-1
size: -
D: -
V: TRBV3-1

DNA: TGCAGTGCTAGAGATCCGGGGGAGCCCTATAATTCACCCCTCCACTTT
CDR3: CSARDPGEPYNSPLHF
J: TRBJ1-6
size: -
D: -
V: TRBV20-1

DNA: TGTGCCAGCAGCCGGACAAAGCCTCTCGATGGCTACACCTTC
CDR3: CASSRTKPLDGYTF
J: TRBJ1-2
size: few
D: -
V: TRBV3-1

DNA: TGTGCTAGTGGTTTGCTACCCACTTGGGGGAACACTGAAGCTTTCTTT
CDR3: CASGLLPTWGNTEAFF
J: TRBJ1-1
size: -
D: -
V: TRBV12-5

DNA: TGTGCCAGCAGTGAATCGGCACTCCTCACCCCCCATGAGCAGTTCTTC
CDR3: CASSESALLTPHEQFF
J: TRBJ2-1
size: -
D: -
V: TRBV2

DNA: TGTGCCAGCAGCGTACTAGAGTATGAGCAGTACTTC
CDR3: CASSVLEYEQYF
J: TRBJ2-4
size: -
D: -
V: TRBV9

DNA: TGTGCCAGCAGCTTAGCGGGAGGGGGCGTGAATTACGAGCAGTACTTC
CDR3: CASSLAGGGVNYEQYF
J: TRBJ2-7
size: -
D: -
V: TRBV7-8

DNA: TGCAGTGCTAGCCGTAGGGTGTGGGGCAATCAGCCCCAGCATTTT
CDR3: CSASRRVWGNQPQHF
J: TRBJ1-5
size: -
D: -
V: TRBV20-1

DNA: TGTGCCAGCAGGCTCGGGACGGTTAATGAAAAACTGTTTTTT
CDR3: CASRLGTVNEKLFF
J: TRBJ1-4
size: few
D: -
V: TRBV28

DNA: TGTGCCAGCAGTTACTCGATGGCTACAGGGGCGCCTGGCTACACCTTC
CDR3: CASSYSMATGAPGYTF
J: TRBJ1-2
size: few
D: TRBD1
V: TRBV6-6

DNA: TGCGCCAGCAGCCAAGATCGGGCCCCCCGGGCGGGCTACACCTTC
CDR3: CASSQDRAPRAGYTF
J: TRBJ1-2
size: few
D: -
V: TRBV4-1

DNA: TGCAGTGCTAGAGATGGCCGTTTGTCGTATTGGGGGTGGGAGCAGTACTTC
CDR3: CSARDGRLSYWGWEQYF
J: TRBJ2-4
size: -
D: -
V: TRBV20-1

DNA: TGTGCCATCAGTGAGTCAGGACATAGCAATCAGCCCCAGCATTTT
CDR3: CAISESGHSNQPQHF
J: TRBJ1-5
size: many
D: -
V: TRBV10-3

DNA: TGTGCCAGCAGTGATCGACTAGCTCTACAAGAGACCCAGTACTTC
CDR3: CASSDRLALQETQYF
J: TRBJ2-5
size: few
D: TRBD2
V: TRBV25-1

DNA: TGTGCCAGCAGATTACGGCGGGGGGCCAATGGCGAGCAGTACTTC
CDR3: CASRLRRGANGEQYF
J: TRBJ2-7
size: -
D: TRBD2
V: TRBV6-2/TRBV6-3

DNA: TGTGCCAGCAAAAAGCGGGACACCTACAATGAGCAGTTCTTC
CDR3: CASKKRDTYNEQFF
J: TRBJ2-1
size: -
D: -
V: TRBV7-2

DNA: TGTGCCAGCAGCCAAGACCGGACAGTACCCAATAACTATGGCTACACCTTC
CDR3: CASSQDRTVPNNYGYTF
J: TRBJ1-2
size: few
D: -
V: TRBV3-1

DNA: TGCAGCGTTGAAGGAACATCTACTAGCGGGGACAATGAGCAGTACTTC
CDR3: CSVEGTSTSGDNEQYF
J: TRBJ2-7
size: -
D: TRBD2
V: TRBV29-1

DNA: TGTGCCAGCAGTCTCCGACAGGTTCGAACTGAAGCTTTCTTT
CDR3: CASSLRQVRTEAFF
J: TRBJ1-1
size: -
D: -
V: TRBV12-3/TRBV12-4

DNA: TGTGCCAGCTCACCACCGGGATTCGGAGCTAGGGGCTACGAGCAGTACTTC
CDR3: CASSPPGFGARGYEQYF
J: TRBJ2-7
size: -
D: -
V: TRBV18

DNA: TGCGCCAGCAAGGGGTCCTGGGGTAGGGGCATTCAGTACTTC
CDR3: CASKGSWGRGIQYF
J: TRBJ2-4
size: few
D: -
V: TRBV5-1

DNA: TGTGCCACCAGCACCTATATGCCGGACAGCCTCTATGGCTACACCTTC
CDR3: CATSTYMPDSLYGYTF
J: TRBJ1-2
size: -
D: -
V: TRBV15

DNA: TGCAGTGCTAGAGCTCTGGACAGGAGGAACTATGGCTACACCTTC
CDR3: CSARALDRRNYGYTF
J: TRBJ1-2
size: few
D: TRBD1
V: TRBV20-1

DNA: TGCGCCAGCAGGCCAGCGGGAGCTAGCACAGATACGCAGTATTTT
CDR3: CASRPAGASTDTQYF
J: TRBJ2-3
size: -
D: TRBD2
V: TRBV5-1

DNA: TGTGCCAGCAGCCAAGAAGAGGGGGAGAGGGAAAAACTGTTTTTT
CDR3: CASSQEEGEREKLFF
J: TRBJ1-4
size: few
D: -
V: TRBV4-2

DNA: TGTGCCATCAGTGAGTCGAAGGGGGGACTTTACATTAATGAGCAGTTCTTC
CDR3: CAISESKGGLYINEQFF
J: TRBJ2-1
size: few
D: -
V: TRBV10-3

DNA: TGTGCCAGCAGTGAAGAGGGACAGGATAATTCACCCCTCCACTTT
CDR3: CASSEEGQDNSPLHF
J: TRBJ1-6
size: -
D: TRBD1
V: TRBV2

DNA: TGCAGCGTTGCCAGGGGTTATGGCTACACCTTC
CDR3: CSVARGYGYTF
J: TRBJ1-2
size: many
D: -
V: TRBV29-1

DNA: TGCAGTGCTAGAGATTTGGAGCGGGGCAATGAGCAGTTCTTC
CDR3: CSARDLERGNEQFF
J: TRBJ2-1
size: few
D: TRBD2
V: TRBV20-1

DNA: TGTGCCAGCAGCCGATTCGGACGGAACACAGATACGCAGTATTTT
CDR3: CASSRFGRNTDTQYF
J: TRBJ2-3
size: -
D: -
V: TRBV27

DNA: TGCGCCAGCAGCCAAGCCCGGACTAGCAGGGAGACCCGGTACTTC
CDR3: CASSQARTSRETRYF
J: TRBJ2-5
size: -
D: TRBD2
V: TRBV4-1

DNA: TGCGCCAGCAGCCCTGGGACTAGAAGGACAGATACGCAGTATTTT
CDR3: CASSPGTRRTDTQYF
J: TRBJ2-3
size: few
D: TRBD2
V: TRBV5-1

DNA: TGTGCCAGCAGTGAAGGACTAGCGATTTCCTACAATGAGCAGTTCTTC
CDR3: CASSEGLAISYNEQFF
J: TRBJ2-1
size: -
D: TRBD2
V: TRBV6-1

DNA: TGTGCCAGCAGTCCAGCGGACCGCTCCTACAATGAGCAGTTCTTC
CDR3: CASSPADRSYNEQFF
J: TRBJ2-1
size: -
D: -
V: TRBV12-3/TRBV12-4

DNA: TGTGCCAGCAGCCAAGATCTCAGGGATTCCCTCGGAGGCTACACCTTC
CDR3: CASSQDLRDSLGGYTF
J: TRBJ1-2
size: few
D: -
V: TRBV4-2

DNA: TGTGCCAGCAGCAAAGAAAGAGGGTTCAATCAGCCCCAGCATTTT
CDR3: CASSKERGFNQPQHF
J: TRBJ1-5
size: many
D: -
V: TRBV21-1

DNA: TGTGCCTGGAGTCCGGAAGGGGTTGGGCATGGCTACACCTTC
CDR3: CAWSPEGVGHGYTF
J: TRBJ1-2
size: -
D: -
V: TRBV30

DNA: TGTGCCAGCAGAACTAGCGGGAGGGGATCCTACAATGAGCAGTTCTTC
CDR3: CASRTSGRGSYNEQFF
J: TRBJ2-1
size: -
D: TRBD2
V: TRBV7-9

DNA: TGCAGTGCTAGAGATGGGGGGACTAGCGGGAGGCTAGAGACCCAGTACTTC
CDR3: CSARDGGTSGRLETQYF
J: TRBJ2-5
size: -
D: TRBD2
V: TRBV20-1